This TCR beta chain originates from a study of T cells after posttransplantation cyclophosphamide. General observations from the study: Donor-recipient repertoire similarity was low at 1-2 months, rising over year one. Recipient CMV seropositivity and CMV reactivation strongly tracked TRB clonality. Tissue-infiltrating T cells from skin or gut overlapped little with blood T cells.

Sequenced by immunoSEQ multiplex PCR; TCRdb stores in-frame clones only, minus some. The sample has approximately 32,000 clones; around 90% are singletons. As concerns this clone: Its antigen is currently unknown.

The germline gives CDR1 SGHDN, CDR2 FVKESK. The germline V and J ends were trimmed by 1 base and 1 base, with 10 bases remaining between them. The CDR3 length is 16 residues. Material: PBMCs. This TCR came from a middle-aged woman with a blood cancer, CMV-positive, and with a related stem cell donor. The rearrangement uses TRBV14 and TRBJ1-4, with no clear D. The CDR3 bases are TGTGCCAGCAGCCAAGGGAGGAGAAGAACTAATGAAAAACTGTTTTTT. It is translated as CASSQGRRRTNEKLFF. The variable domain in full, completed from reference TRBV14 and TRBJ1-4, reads EAGVTQFPSHSVIEKGQTVTLRCDPISGHDNLYWYRRVMGKEIKFLLHFVKESKQDESGMPNNRFLAERTGGTYSTLKVQPAELEDSGVYFCASSQGRRRTNEKLFFGSGTQLSVL.